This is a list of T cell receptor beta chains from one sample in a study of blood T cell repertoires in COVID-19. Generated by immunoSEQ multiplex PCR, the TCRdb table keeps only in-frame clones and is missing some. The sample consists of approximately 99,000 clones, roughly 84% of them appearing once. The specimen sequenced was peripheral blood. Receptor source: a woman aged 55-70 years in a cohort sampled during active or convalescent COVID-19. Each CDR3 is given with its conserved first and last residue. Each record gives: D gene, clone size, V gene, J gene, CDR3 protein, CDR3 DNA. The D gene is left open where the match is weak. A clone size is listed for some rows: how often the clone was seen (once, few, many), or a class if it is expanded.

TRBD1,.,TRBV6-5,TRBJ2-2,CASIQGANGELFF,TGTGCCAGCATACAGGGGGCGAACGGGGAGCTGTTTTTT
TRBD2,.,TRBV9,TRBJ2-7,CASSVDAGETYEQYF,TGTGCCAGCAGCGTAGACGCGGGGGAAACCTACGAGCAGTACTTC
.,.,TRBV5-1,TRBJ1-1,CASSLAGRREAVNTEAFF,TGCGCCAGCAGCTTGGCCGGGCGGAGGGAGGCTGTGAACACTGAAGCTTTCTTT
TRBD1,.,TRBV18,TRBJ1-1,CASSPSQGALNTEAFF,TGTGCCAGCTCACCTTCACAGGGGGCTTTGAACACTGAAGCTTTCTTT
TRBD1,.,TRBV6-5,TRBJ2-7,CASSYGTGDYEQYF,TGTGCCAGCAGTTACGGGACAGGGGACTACGAGCAGTACTTC
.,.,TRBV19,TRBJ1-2,CASSKSYGYTF,TGTGCCAGTAGCAAGAGCTATGGCTACACCTTC
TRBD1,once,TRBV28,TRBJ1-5,CASSLGTGGRVQPQHF,TGTGCCAGCAGTTTGGGGACAGGGGGAAGGGTGCAGCCCCAGCATTTT
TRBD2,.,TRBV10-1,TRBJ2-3,CASSGSGSTDTQYF,TGCGCCAGCAGTGGAAGCGGGAGTACAGATACGCAGTATTTT
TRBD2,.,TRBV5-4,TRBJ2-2,CASSLGASGSVGELFF,TGTGCCAGCAGCTTGGGGGCTAGCGGGAGCGTAGGGGAGCTGTTTTTT
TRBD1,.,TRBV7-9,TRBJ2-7,CASSSDRGSYEQYF,TGTGCCAGCAGCTCGGACAGGGGCTCCTACGAGCAGTACTTC
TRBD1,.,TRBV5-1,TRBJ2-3,CASSLGTGITDTQYF,TGCGCCAGCAGCTTGGGGACAGGGATCACAGATACGCAGTATTTT
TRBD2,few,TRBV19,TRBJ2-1,CASSRQRESYNEQFF,TGTGCCAGTAGTAGACAGCGGGAGTCCTACAATGAGCAGTTCTTC
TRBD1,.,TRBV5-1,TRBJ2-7,CASSPTTGANYEQYF,TGCGCCAGCAGCCCCACGACAGGGGCGAACTACGAGCAGTACTTC
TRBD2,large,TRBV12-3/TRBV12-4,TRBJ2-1,CASSLGGRVQQFF,TGTGCCAGCAGTTTAGGGGGGAGGGTCCAGCAGTTCTTC
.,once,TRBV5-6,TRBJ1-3,CASGQAGNTIYF,TGTGCCAGCGGGCAGGCTGGAAACACCATATATTTT
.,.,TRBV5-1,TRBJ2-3,CASSPDGGGGSDTQYF,TGCGCCAGCAGCCCGGATGGGGGCGGGGGTTCAGATACGCAGTATTTT
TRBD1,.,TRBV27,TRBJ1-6,CASSSGQENNSPLHF,TGTGCCAGCAGTTCCGGACAGGAAAACAATTCACCCCTCCACTTT
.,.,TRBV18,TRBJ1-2,CASSYDTFYGYTF,TGTGCCAGCTCTTACGACACGTTCTATGGCTACACCTTC
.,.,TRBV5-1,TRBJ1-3,CASSLEGTAGRNTIYF,TGCGCCAGCAGCTTGGAAGGGACCGCGGGAAGAAACACCATATATTTT
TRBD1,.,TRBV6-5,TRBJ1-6,CASSYRDRGSSSPLHF,TGTGCCAGCAGTTACCGGGACAGGGGAAGTAGTTCACCCCTCCACTTT
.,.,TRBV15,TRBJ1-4,CATSRAPQGGDEKLFF,TGTGCCACCAGCAGAGCCCCACAGGGTGGTGATGAAAAACTGTTTTTT
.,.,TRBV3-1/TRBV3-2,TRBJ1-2,CASSPQGNDYGYTF,TGTGCCAGCAGCCCCCAGGGCAATGACTATGGCTACACCTTC
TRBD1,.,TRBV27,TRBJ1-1,CASVSLMTGSTEAFF,TGTGCCAGCGTATCCTTAATGACAGGGAGTACTGAAGCTTTCTTT
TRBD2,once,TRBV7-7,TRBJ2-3,CASSLTWLAGDTQYF,TGTGCTAGCAGCTTAACGTGGCTAGCGGGAGATACGCAGTATTTT